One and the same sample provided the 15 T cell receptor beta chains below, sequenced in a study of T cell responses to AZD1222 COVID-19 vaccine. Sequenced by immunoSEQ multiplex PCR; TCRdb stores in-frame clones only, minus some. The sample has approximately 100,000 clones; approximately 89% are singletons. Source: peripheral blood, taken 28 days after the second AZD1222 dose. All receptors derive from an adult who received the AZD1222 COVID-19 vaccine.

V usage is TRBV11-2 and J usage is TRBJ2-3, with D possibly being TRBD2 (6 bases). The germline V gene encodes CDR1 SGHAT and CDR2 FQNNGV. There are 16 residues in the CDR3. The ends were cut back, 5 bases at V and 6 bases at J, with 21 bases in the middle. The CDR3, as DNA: TGTGCCAGCAGCACCAGGGTTAGCGGCGGTGGGGATACGCAGTATTTT. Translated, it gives CASSTRVSGGGDTQYF.

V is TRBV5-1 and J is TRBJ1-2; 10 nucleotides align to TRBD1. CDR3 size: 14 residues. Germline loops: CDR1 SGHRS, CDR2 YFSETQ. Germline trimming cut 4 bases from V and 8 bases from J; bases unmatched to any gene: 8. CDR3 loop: CASSPGTGVKGYTF. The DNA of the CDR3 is TGCGCCAGCAGCCCCGGGACAGGGGTTAAGGGCTACACCTTC.

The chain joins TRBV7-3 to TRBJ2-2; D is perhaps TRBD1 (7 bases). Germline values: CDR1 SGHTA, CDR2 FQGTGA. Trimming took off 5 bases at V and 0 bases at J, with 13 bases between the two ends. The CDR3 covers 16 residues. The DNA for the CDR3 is TGTGCCAGCAGCCAAGGGGGCGGGGCGAACACCGGGGAGCTGTTTTTT. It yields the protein CASSQGGGANTGELFF.

CDR3 in DNA: TGTGCCTTCTCAGGGGGCTCCTACGAGCAGTACTTC. Translated, it gives CAFSGGSYEQYF. The gene calls are TRBV30 and TRBJ2-7, with TRBD1 matching over 7 bases. CDR1 is GTSNPN, CDR2 SVGIG, per germline (reference sequence). Trimming removed 7 bases from V and 0 bases from J; junction bases left unmatched: 3. The CDR3 consists of 12 residues.

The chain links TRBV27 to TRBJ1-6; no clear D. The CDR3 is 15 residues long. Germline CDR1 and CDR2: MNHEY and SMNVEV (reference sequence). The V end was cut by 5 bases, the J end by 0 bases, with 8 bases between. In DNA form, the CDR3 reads TGTGCCAGCAGTCCACATCCCTCCTATAATTCACCCCTCCACTTT. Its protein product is CASSPHPSYNSPLHF.

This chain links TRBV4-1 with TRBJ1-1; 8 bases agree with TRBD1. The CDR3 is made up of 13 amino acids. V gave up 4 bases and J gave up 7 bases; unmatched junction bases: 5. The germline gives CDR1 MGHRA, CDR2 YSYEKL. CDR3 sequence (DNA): TGCGCCAGCAGCCGGACAGGGATAGATGAAGCTTTCTTT. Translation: CASSRTGIDEAFF.

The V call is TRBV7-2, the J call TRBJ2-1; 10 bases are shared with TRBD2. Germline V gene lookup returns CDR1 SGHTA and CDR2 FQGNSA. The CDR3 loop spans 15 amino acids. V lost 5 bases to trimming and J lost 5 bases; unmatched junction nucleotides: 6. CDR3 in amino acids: CASSTGLAKNNEQFF. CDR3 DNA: TGTGCCAGCAGCACGGGACTAGCGAAAAACAATGAGCAGTTCTTC.

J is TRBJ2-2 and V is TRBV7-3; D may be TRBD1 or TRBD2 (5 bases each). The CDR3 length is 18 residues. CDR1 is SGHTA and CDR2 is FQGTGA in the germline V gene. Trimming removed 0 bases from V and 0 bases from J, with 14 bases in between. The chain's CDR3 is CASSLTGRTGANTGELFF. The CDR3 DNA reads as TGTGCCAGCAGCTTAACGGGACGGACCGGGGCGAACACCGGGGAGCTGTTTTTT. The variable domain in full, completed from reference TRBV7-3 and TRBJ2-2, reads GAGVSQTPSNKVTEKGKYVELRCDPISGHTALYWYRQSLGQGPEFLIYFQGTGAADDSGLPNDRFFAVRPEGSVSTLKIQRTERGDSAVYLCASSLTGRTGANTGELFFGEGSRLTVL.

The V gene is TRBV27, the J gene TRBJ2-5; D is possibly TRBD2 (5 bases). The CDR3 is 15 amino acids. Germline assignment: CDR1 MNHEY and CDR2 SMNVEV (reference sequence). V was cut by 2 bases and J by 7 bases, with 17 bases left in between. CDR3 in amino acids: CASSLTTGSWGTQYF. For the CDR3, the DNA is TGTGCCAGCAGTTTAACGACGGGGTCTTGGGGGACCCAGTACTTC.

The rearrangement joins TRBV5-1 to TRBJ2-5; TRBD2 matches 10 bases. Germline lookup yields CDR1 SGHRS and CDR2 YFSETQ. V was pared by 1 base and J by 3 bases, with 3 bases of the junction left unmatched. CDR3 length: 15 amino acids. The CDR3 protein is CASSLFLAGEETQYF. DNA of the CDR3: TGCGCCAGCAGCTTGTTCCTAGCGGGGGAAGAGACCCAGTACTTC.

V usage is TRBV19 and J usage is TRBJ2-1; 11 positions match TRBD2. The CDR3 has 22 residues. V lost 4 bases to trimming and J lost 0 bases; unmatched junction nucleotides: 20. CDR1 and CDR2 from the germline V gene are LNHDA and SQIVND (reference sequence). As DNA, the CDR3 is TGTGCCAGTAGTACAGAAAAGATTCCGGGACTAGCGGTTCCAAGCTCCTACAATGAGCAGTTCTTC. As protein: CASSTEKIPGLAVPSSYNEQFF.

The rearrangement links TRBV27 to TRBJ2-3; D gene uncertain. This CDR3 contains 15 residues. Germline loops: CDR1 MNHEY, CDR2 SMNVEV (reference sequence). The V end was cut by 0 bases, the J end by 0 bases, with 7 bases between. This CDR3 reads CASSLSPGSTDTQYF. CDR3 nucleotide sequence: TGTGCCAGCAGTTTATCCCCCGGGAGCACAGATACGCAGTATTTT.

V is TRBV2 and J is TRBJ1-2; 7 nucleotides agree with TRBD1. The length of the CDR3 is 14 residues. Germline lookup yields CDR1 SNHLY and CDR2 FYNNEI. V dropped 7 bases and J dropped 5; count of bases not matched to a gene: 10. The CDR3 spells CASNDDRANYGYTF. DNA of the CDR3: TGTGCCAGCAATGACGACAGGGCAAATTATGGCTACACCTTC. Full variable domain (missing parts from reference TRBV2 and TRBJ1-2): EPEVTQTPSHQVTQMGQEVILRCVPISNHLYFYWYRQILGQKVEFLVSFYNNEISEKSEIFDDQFSVERPDGSNFTLKIRSTKLEDSAMYFCASNDDRANYGYTFGSGTRLTVV.

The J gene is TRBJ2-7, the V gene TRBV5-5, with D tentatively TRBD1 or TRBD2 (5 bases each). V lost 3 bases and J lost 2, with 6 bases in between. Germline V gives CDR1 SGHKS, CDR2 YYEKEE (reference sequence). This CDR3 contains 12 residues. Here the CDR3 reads CASSWGPYEQYF. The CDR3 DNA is TGTGCCAGCAGCTGGGGACCCTACGAGCAGTACTTC. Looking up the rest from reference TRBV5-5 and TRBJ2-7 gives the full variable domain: DAGVTQSPTHLIKTRGQQVTLRCSPISGHKSVSWYQQVLGQGPQFIFQYYEKEERGRGNFPDRFSARQFPNYSSELNVNALLLGDSALYLCASSWGPYEQYFGPGTRLTVT.

This CDR3 is CASSPGTDVAEAFF. As DNA, the CDR3 is TGTGCCAGCAGCCCCGGGACGGACGTGGCTGAAGCTTTCTTT. This rearrangement joins TRBV5-5 to TRBJ1-1; D perhaps matches TRBD1 (5 bases). The CDR3 is 14 residues long. Germline CDR1 reads SGHKS; CDR2 reads YYEKEE (reference sequence). Trimming left V 4 bases short and J 6 bases short, with 16 bases between.